This T cell receptor beta chain was documented in a study of T-cell memory formation after mild COVID-19. Turning to the study itself: In these data, TCR clusters were largely donor specific.

This clonotype was recorded a few times. Its antigen is currently unknown. Study-wide results and limits: There was a balanced CD4/CD8 profile in clones contracting day 15 to 85, and later expanders leaned CD4+. Some SARS-CoV-2-responding clones were already detected in memory before infection.

A 5'RACE reaction primed in the constant segment made cDNA libraries of TCR alpha and TCR beta, and these carried sample barcodes and UMIs. TCRdb re-called the 5' RACE reads through MiXCR, storing one row per CDR3 protein. Counted here are a few hundred thousand distinct CDR3 sequences, 20% to 25% occurring once; the ten biggest clones make up 12%. The sample was PBMCs or a T cell subset sorted from them (not recorded which). This TCR derives from an adult woman who had mild COVID-19 (a few samples of this study predate the infection). Cell type and time point are not known.

CDR3 sequence (DNA): TGTGCCAGCAGGCAGACGGTGTCCCCCGCGGCGGGAGCCCCCTACGAGCAGTACTTC. Its translation is CASRQTVSPAAGAPYEQYF. The gene calls are TRBV5-5 and TRBJ2-7; 7 nucleotides line up with TRBD2. V lost 5 bases, J lost 2 bases, and 22 bases stayed unmatched. The CDR3 runs to 19 residues. CDR1 and CDR2 from the germline V gene are SGHKS and YYEKEE (reference sequence).